These 11 T cell receptor beta chains came from one sample sequenced in a study of shared clonotypes between healthy human individuals. The table came from immunoSEQ multiplex PCR; TCRdb's copy has only in-frame clones and leaves some out. This table has 1.4 million or so clones, less than 99% appearing once. Material: naive CD4+ T cells sorted from blood. Subset of the sample: CD45RA+ positively selected. Receptor source: a man aged 25 to 40 in good health.

CDR3 loop: CASSLVGPKGTEAFF. Written as DNA, the CDR3 is TGCGCCAGCAGCTTGGTTGGCCCCAAGGGGACTGAAGCTTTCTTT. The genes are TRBV5-1 and TRBJ1-1; weak D call: TRBD1 (5 bases). Germline CDR1 and CDR2: SGHRS and YFSETQ. V was pared by 0 bases and J by 5 bases, with 14 bases between. This CDR3 region has 15 residues.

The rearrangement uses TRBV11-2 and TRBJ2-6; D remains ambiguous. From germline, CDR1 is SGHAT and CDR2 FQNNGV. V was shortened by 0 bases and J by 0 bases, with 6 bases between the two germline ends. The CDR3 runs to 16 residues. DNA for the CDR3: TGTGCCAGCAGCTTAGAGCGGACCTCTGGGGCCAACGTCCTGACTTTC. This gives the protein CASSLERTSGANVLTF. Supplemented by reference TRBV11-2 and TRBJ2-6, the full variable domain reads EAGVAQSPRYKIIEKRQSVAFWCNPISGHATLYWYQQILGQGPKLLIQFQNNGVVDDSQLPKDRFSAERLKGVDSTLKIQPAKLEDSAVYLCASSLERTSGANVLTFGAGSRLTVL.

The chain uses TRBV15 and TRBJ2-5, with D unclear. The CDR3 extends over 15 amino acids. Per the germline V gene, CDR1 is LNHNV and CDR2 is YYDKDF (reference sequence). V lost 0 bases and J lost 4, with 12 bases in between. CDR3 region: CATSREIGAPETQYF. The CDR3 nucleotides are TGTGCCACCAGCAGAGAAATCGGAGCCCCAGAGACCCAGTACTTC.

The rearrangement uses TRBV30 and TRBJ1-4; D not certain. Germline V gene data show CDR1 as GTSNPN and CDR2 as SVGIG (reference sequence). The V end was cut by 3 bases, the J end by 11 bases, with 22 bases between. The CDR3 consists of 15 residues. This CDR3 reads CAWSAGIAGIAKLFF. The CDR3 nucleotides read TGTGCCTGGAGCGCTGGTATAGCCGGAATAGCGAAACTGTTTTTT.

V and J are TRBV18 and TRBJ2-7; possibly TRBD1 or TRBD2 for D (5 bases each). Germline CDR1 KGHSH, CDR2 LQKENI. CDR3 length: 14 residues. With 0 bases removed from V and 5 bases from J, the gap between germline ends came to 11 bases. The CDR3 protein is CASSPPGPLNEQYF. CDR3 coding DNA: TGTGCCAGCTCACCACCGGGACCCCTTAACGAGCAGTACTTC.

On this clone: Different DNA sequences within this sample yield the same CDR3. The chain couples TRBV19 to TRBJ2-1; maybe TRBD2 (6 bases). The CDR3 extends over 16 amino acids. V shed 5 bases and J shed 1 base, with 15 bases lying between them. The V gene's germline CDR1 is LNHDA and CDR2 SQIVND (reference sequence). The CDR3 bases are TGTGCCAGTAGTCTCCCCACCGGGAGTTCCTACAATGAGCAGTTCTTC. This translates into CASSLPTGSSYNEQFF.

The CDR3 DNA follows: TGTGCCAGCTCACTACCACTTATGGGCCTCTCTGGAAACACCATATATTTT. It encodes CASSLPLMGLSGNTIYF. This sequence joins TRBV18 and TRBJ1-3; D not resolved. CDR3 length equals 17 residues. The V and J ends lost 4 bases and 0 bases respectively, with 16 bases between them. Germline V gives CDR1 KGHSH, CDR2 LQKENI.

The rearrangement links TRBV6-1 to TRBJ1-3; 9 nucleotides line up with TRBD1. Trimming took 5 bases from V and 3 from J; bases not matched to a gene: 5. The V gene's germline CDR1 is MNHNS and CDR2 SASEGT. This CDR3 comprises 15 residues. This CDR3 reads CASSQQGARGNTIYF. The CDR3 nucleotides read TGTGCCAGCAGTCAACAGGGGGCTCGTGGAAACACCATATATTTT.

This clone was counted a single time. The chain combines TRBV7-2 with TRBJ2-7; D remains unclear. The germline CDR1 and CDR2 sequences are SGHTA and FQGNSA. The CDR3 has 14 residues. V shed 5 bases and J shed 1 base, with 12 bases lying between them. CDR3 amino acids: CASSPLRESYEQYF. In nucleotides, the CDR3 is TGTGCCAGCAGCCCACTAAGAGAATCCTACGAGCAGTACTTC.

The chain combines TRBV19 with TRBJ2-7; 10 bases match TRBD1. The CDR3 loop spans 14 amino acids. Germline CDR1 is LNHDA and CDR2 is SQIVND (reference sequence). V gave up 7 bases and J gave up 2 bases; unmatched junction bases: 5. The CDR3 spells CASKVGQGPYEQYF. The CDR3 DNA follows: TGTGCCAGTAAGGTGGGACAGGGGCCCTACGAGCAGTACTTC.

The chain has TRBV25-1 and TRBJ2-1; D is unresolved. Germline V gene sequence: CDR1 MGHDK, CDR2 SYGVNS. The CDR3 totals 14 residues. V dropped 6 bases and J dropped 0 bases, with 9 bases sitting between them. The DNA for the CDR3 is TGTGCCAGCAGCGTCATAAGCTCCTACAATGAGCAGTTCTTC. Translation gives CASSVISSYNEQFF.